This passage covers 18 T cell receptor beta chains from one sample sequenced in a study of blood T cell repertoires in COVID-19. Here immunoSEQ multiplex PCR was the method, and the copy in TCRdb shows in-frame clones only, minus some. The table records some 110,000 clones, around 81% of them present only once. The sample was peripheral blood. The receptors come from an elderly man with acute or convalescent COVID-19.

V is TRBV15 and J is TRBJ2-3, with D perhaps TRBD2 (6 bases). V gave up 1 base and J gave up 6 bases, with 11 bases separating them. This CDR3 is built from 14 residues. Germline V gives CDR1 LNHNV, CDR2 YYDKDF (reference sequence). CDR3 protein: CATSRGVRGDTQYF. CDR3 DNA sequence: TGTGCCACCAGCAGAGGGGTCCGGGGGGATACGCAGTATTTT.

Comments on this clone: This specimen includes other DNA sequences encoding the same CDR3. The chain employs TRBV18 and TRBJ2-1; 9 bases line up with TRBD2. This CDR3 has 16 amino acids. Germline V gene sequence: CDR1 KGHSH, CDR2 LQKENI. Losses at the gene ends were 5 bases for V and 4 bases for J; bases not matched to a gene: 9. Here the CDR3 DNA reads TGTGCCAGCTCATCTGGAACTAGCGGGTCTTACAATGAGCAGTTCTTC. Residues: CASSSGTSGSYNEQFF. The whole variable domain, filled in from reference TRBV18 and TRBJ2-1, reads NAGVMQNPRHLVRRRGQEARLRCSPMKGHSHVYWYRQLPEEGLKFMVYLQKENIIDESGMPKERFSAEFPKEGPSILRIQQVVRGDSAAYFCASSSGTSGSYNEQFFGPGTRLTVL.

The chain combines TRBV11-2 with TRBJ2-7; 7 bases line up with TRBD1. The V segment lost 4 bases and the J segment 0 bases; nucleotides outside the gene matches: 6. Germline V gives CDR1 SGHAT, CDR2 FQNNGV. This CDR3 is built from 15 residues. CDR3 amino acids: CASSSYRGTSYEQYF. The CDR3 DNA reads TGTGCCAGCAGCTCCTACAGGGGTACCTCCTACGAGCAGTACTTC.

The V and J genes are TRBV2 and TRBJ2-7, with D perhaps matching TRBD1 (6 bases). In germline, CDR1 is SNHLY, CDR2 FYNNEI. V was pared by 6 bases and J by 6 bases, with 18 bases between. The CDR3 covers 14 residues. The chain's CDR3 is CASRVTTQGGEQYF. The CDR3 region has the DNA TGTGCCAGCAGGGTAACAACACAGGGCGGCGAGCAGTACTTC. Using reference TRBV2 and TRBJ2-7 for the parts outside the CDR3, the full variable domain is EPEVTQTPSHQVTQMGQEVILRCVPISNHLYFYWYRQILGQKVEFLVSFYNNEISEKSEIFDDQFSVERPDGSNFTLKIRSTKLEDSAMYFCASRVTTQGGEQYFGPGTRLTVT.

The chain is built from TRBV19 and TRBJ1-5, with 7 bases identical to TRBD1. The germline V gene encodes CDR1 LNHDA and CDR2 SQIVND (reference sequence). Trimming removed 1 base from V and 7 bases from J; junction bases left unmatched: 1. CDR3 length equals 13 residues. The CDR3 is CASSIGDRQPQHF. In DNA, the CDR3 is TGTGCCAGTAGTATAGGGGACAGACAGCCCCAGCATTTT.

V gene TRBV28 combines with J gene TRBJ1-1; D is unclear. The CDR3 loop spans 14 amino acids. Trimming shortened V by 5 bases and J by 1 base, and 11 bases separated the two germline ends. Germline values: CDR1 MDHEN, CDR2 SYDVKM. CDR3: CASSPGPSNTEAFF. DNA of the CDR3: TGTGCCAGCAGTCCAGGCCCATCGAACACTGAAGCTTTCTTT.

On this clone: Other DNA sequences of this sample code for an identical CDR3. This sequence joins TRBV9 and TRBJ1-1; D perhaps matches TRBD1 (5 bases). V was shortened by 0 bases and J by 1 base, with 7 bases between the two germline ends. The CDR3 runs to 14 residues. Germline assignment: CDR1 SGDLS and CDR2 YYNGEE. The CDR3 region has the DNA TGTGCCAGCAGCGTAGGCCAGGGGAACACTGAAGCTTTCTTT. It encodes CASSVGQGNTEAFF.

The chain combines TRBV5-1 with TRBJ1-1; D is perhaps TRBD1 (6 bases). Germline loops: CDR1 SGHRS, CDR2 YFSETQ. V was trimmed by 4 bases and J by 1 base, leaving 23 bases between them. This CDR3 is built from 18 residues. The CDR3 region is CASSRVGSGASGNTEAFF. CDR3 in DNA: TGCGCCAGCAGCCGGGTGGGGTCAGGGGCTTCGGGGAACACTGAAGCTTTCTTT.

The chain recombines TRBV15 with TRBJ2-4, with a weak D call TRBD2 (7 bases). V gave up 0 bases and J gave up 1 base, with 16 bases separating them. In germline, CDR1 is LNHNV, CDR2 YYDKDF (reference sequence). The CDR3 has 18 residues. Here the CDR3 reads CATSRDLSTGGAKNIQYF. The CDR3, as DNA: TGTGCCACCAGCAGAGATTTGAGTACGGGGGGCGCCAAAAACATTCAGTACTTC.

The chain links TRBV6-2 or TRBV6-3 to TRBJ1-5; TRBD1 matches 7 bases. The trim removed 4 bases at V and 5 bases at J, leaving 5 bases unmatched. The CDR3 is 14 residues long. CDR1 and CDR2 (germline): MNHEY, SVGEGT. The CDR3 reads CASSWTGRDQPQHF. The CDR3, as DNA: TGTGCCAGCAGTTGGACAGGTCGGGATCAGCCCCAGCATTTT.

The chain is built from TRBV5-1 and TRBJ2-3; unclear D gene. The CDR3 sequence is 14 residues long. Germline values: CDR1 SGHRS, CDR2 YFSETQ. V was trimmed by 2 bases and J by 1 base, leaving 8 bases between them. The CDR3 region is CASSFAIGTDTQYF. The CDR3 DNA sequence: TGCGCCAGCAGCTTCGCGATAGGCACAGATACGCAGTATTTT.

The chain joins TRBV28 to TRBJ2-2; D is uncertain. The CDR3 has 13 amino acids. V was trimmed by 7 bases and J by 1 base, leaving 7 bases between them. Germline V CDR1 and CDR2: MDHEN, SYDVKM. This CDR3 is CASTPQNTGELFF. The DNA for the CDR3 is TGTGCCAGCACCCCCCAGAACACCGGGGAGCTGTTTTTT.

The CDR3 spells CASSRDSSLYGYTF. CDR3 coding DNA: TGTGCCAGTAGTAGGGACAGCTCCCTCTATGGCTACACCTTC. This chain uses TRBV19 with TRBJ1-2, with TRBD1 matching over 7 bases. The CDR3 totals 14 residues. V gave up 4 bases and J gave up 4 bases; unmatched junction bases: 6. Germline V gene data show CDR1 as LNHDA and CDR2 as SQIVND (reference sequence).

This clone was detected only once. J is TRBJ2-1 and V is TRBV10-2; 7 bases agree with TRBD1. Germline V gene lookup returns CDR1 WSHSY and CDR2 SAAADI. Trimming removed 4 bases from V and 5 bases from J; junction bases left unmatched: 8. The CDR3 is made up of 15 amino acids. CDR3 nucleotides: TGCGCCAGCAGTGCTTACCAGGGACAGCACAATGAGCAGTTCTTC. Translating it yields CASSAYQGQHNEQFF.

The CDR3 region is CASSRPFSALSSYNEQFF. In DNA form, the CDR3 reads TGTGCCAGTAGCCGCCCATTTTCTGCGCTAAGCTCCTACAATGAGCAGTTCTTC. The chain recombines TRBV19 with TRBJ2-1; no firm D call. Germline V CDR1 and CDR2: LNHDA, SQIVND (reference sequence). CDR3 size: 18 residues. Deletions cut 6 bases from V and 0 bases from J, with 21 bases between.

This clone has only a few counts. The CDR3, as DNA: TGTGCCAGCAGCCAAGGATCTAGCGGGAGGGCAGGTGAGCAGTTCTTC. It codes for CASSQGSSGRAGEQFF. V is TRBV4-2 and J is TRBJ2-1, with 12 bases matching TRBD2. V dropped 1 base and J dropped 9; count of bases not matched to a gene: 7. CDR3 size: 16 residues. Germline V CDR1 and CDR2: LGHNA, YNFKEQ.

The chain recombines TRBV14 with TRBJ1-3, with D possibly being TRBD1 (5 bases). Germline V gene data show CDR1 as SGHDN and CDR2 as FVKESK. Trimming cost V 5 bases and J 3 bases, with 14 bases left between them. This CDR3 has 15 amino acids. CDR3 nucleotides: TGTGCCAGCAGCAGGCTCCAGGGATTTGGAAACACCATATATTTT. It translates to CASSRLQGFGNTIYF. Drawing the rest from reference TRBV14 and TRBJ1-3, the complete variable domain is EAGVTQFPSHSVIEKGQTVTLRCDPISGHDNLYWYRRVMGKEIKFLLHFVKESKQDESGMPNNRFLAERTGGTYSTLKVQPAELEDSGVYFCASSRLQGFGNTIYFGEGSWLTVV.

This CDR3 reads CASSEALPYRDRGNQPQHF. The CDR3 DNA follows: TGTGCCAGCAGTGAAGCGCTTCCCTACAGGGATCGGGGCAATCAGCCCCAGCATTTT. The chain is built from TRBV6-1 and TRBJ1-5; tentative D call: TRBD1 (6 bases). CDR1 is MNHNS and CDR2 is SASEGT in the germline V gene. V lost 0 bases and J lost 2, with 20 bases in between. The CDR3 is 19 amino acids.